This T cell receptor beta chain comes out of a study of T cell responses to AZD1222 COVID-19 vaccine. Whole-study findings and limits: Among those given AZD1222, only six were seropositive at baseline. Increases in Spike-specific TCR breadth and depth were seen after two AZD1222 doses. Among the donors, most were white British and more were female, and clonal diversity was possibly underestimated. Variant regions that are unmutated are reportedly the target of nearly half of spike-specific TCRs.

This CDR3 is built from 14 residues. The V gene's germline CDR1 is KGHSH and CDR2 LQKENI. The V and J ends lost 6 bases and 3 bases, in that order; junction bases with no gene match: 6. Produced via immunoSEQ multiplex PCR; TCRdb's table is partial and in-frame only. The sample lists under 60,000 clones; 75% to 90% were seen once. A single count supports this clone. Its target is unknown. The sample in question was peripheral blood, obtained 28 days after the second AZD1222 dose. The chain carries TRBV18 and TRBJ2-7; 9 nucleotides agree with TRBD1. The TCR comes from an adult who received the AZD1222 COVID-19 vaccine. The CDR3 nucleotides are TGTGCCAGCTCCCAGGGGGACAGGGACTACGAGCAGTACTTC. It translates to CASSQGDRDYEQYF.